This T cell receptor (beta chain) was recovered during a study of T-cell memory formation after mild COVID-19. Using constant-segment primers, 5'RACE produced TCR alpha and TCR beta cDNA libraries carrying sample barcodes and UMIs. TCRdb independently ran MiXCR on the 5' RACE reads; one entry per CDR3 protein. The data contain roughly 600,000 distinct CDR3 sequences, roughly 18% of them singletons. CDR1 is SEHNR, CDR2 FQNEAQ, per germline (reference sequence). This CDR3 spans 16 amino acids. Trimming removed 1 base at V and 0 bases at J, with 12 bases between. At least ten counts were recorded for this clonotype.

This chain links TRBV7-9 with TRBJ1-2; tentative D call: TRBD1 (5 bases). Specimen: PBMCs or a T cell subset sorted from them (not recorded which). This clonotype was sampled from an adult woman who had mild COVID-19 (a few samples of this study predate the infection). Cell type and time point are not known. CDR3 amino acids: CASSLDVGAPNYGYTF. CDR3 in DNA: TGTGCCAGCAGCTTAGATGTAGGGGCACCTAACTATGGCTACACCTTC. Based on the CDR3 plus reference TRBV7-9 and TRBJ1-2, the full variable domain is DTGVSQNPRHKITKRGQNVTFRCDPISEHNRLYWYRQTLGQGPEFLTYFQNEAQLEKSRLLSDRFSAERPKGSFSTLEIQRTEQGDSAMYLCASSLDVGAPNYGYTFGSGTRLTVV.